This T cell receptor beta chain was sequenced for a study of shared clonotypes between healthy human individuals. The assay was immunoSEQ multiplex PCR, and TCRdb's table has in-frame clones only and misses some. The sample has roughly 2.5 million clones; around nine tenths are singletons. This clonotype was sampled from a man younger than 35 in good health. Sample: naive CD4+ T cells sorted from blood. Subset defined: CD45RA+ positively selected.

The CDR3 is CASSQSYDSVNEKLFF. CDR3 DNA: TGCGCCAGCAGTCAATCTTACGACAGCGTTAATGAAAAACTGTTTTTT. V and J are TRBV23-1 and TRBJ1-4, with D perhaps matching TRBD1 (5 bases). TRBV23-1 is an open reading frame whose function is uncertain. V lost 0 bases to trimming and J lost 4 bases, with 12 bases between them. The length of the CDR3 is 16 residues.